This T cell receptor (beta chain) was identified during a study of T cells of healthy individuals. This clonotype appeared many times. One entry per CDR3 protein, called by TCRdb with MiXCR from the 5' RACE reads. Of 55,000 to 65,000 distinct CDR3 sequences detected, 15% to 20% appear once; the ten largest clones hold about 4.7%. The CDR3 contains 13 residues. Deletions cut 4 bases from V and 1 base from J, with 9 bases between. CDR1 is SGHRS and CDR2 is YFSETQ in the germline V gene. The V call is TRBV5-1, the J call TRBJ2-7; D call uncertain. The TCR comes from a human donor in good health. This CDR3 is CASSDRGSYEQYF. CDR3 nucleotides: TGCGCCAGCAGCGACCGCGGTTCCTACGAGCAGTACTTC.